The T cell receptor (beta chain) described here comes from a study of CD8 T cells in Susac syndrome. TCR beta was sequenced from blood CD8+ and CD4+ T cells. RNA in amounts of roughly 0.5 to 1 ug was reverse transcribed with random hexamers. Across 54 Vbeta and 13 Jbeta, TCR beta CDR3 was amplified with immunoSEQ multiplex PCR. MiXCR was run by TCRdb on the immunoSEQ multiplex PCR reads, yielding one entry per CDR3 protein. The table lists under 350,000 distinct CDR3 sequences, about 92% of them singletons, with over 0.065% in the top ten. Sequencing was carried out using CD4+ T cells from PBMCs. The receptor was isolated from a human donor with multiple sclerosis.

The CDR3 sequence: CASSSFGRQASYEQYF. The CDR3 nucleotides read TGTGCCAGCAGTTCCTTCGGGCGGCAGGCCTCCTACGAGCAGTACTTC. V and J are TRBV12-3 or TRBV12-4 and TRBJ2-7, with D unresolved. This CDR3 contains 16 residues. The V gene lost 4 bases and the J gene lost 0 bases, with 16 bases spanning the gap.